This passage covers 28 T cell receptor beta chains from one sample sequenced in a study of T cell changes during pregnancy in multiple sclerosis. Sequencing used immunoSEQ multiplex PCR; TCRdb keeps in-frame clones, though not all of them. Seen here are around 88,000 clones, roughly 92% observed once, and the top ten hold roughly 2.5%. This specimen consisted of peripheral blood, obtained in the first trimester of pregnancy. These receptors were collected from a female donor with multiple sclerosis, enrolled in a pregnancy study.

The V gene is TRBV11-1, the J gene TRBJ2-1, with 14 bases matching TRBD2. Per the germline V gene, CDR1 is SGHAT and CDR2 is FQDESV (reference sequence). V dropped 4 bases and J dropped 9; count of bases not matched to a gene: 11. This CDR3 has 17 residues. CDR3 region: CASSSGLAGARSGEQFF. The CDR3 bases are TGTGCCAGCAGCTCGGGACTAGCGGGGGCGAGATCGGGTGAGCAGTTCTTC.

The chain is built from TRBV10-3 and TRBJ2-6, with D unclear. The CDR3 is 14 residues long. Germline values: CDR1 ENHRY, CDR2 SYGVKD. The V gene lost 6 bases and the J gene lost 4 bases, with 10 bases spanning the gap. CDR3 DNA sequence: TGTGCCATCAGCGGTACCTCCGGGGCCAACGTCCTGACTTTC. It codes for CAISGTSGANVLTF.

This chain uses TRBV2 with TRBJ2-1; TRBD2 is a possible D gene (7 bases). Germline CDR1 is SNHLY and CDR2 is FYNNEI. The CDR3 is made up of 14 amino acids. Trimming took off 7 bases at V and 3 bases at J, with 13 bases between the two ends. The CDR3 reads CASKGGIFYNEQFF. In DNA form, the CDR3 reads TGTGCCAGCAAGGGGGGGATCTTCTACAATGAGCAGTTCTTC.

The V and J genes are TRBV11-3 and TRBJ2-1, with 15 positions matching TRBD2. This CDR3 comprises 16 residues. Germline values: CDR1 SGHNT, CDR2 YENEEA. The J segment lost 8 bases and the V segment lost 4 bases, leaving 6 bases of the junction unmatched. The CDR3 loop is CASSSGLAGGRYEQFF. The DNA for the CDR3 is TGTGCCAGCAGCTCCGGACTAGCGGGGGGGCGGTATGAGCAGTTCTTC.

CDR3 DNA sequence: TGTGCCTGGAGTATCGAGATAAATGAAAAACTGTTTTTT. Translating gives CAWSIEINEKLFF. The gene calls are TRBV30 and TRBJ1-4; D not certain. Per the germline V gene, CDR1 is GTSNPN and CDR2 is SVGIG (reference sequence). The V end was cut by 2 bases, the J end by 5 bases, with 9 bases between. CDR3 length equals 13 residues.

The sample holds one count of this clone. This chain links TRBV7-8 with TRBJ2-7, with a tentative D call TRBD2 (7 bases). The V gene's germline CDR1 is SGHVS and CDR2 FQNEAQ. The V and J ends lost 5 bases and 0 bases respectively, with 20 bases between them. This CDR3 is 17 amino acids long. CDR3 residues: CASSVSRGGLSSYEQYF. The CDR3, as DNA: TGTGCCAGCAGCGTATCGAGGGGGGGGCTAAGCTCCTACGAGCAGTACTTC. Variable domain in full (rest from reference TRBV7-8 and TRBJ2-7): GAGVSQSPRYKVAKRGQDVALRCDPISGHVSLFWYQQALGQGPEFLTYFQNEAQLDKSGLPSDRFFAERPEGSVSTLKIQRTQQEDSAVYLCASSVSRGGLSSYEQYFGPGTRLTVT.

V gene TRBV18 combines with J gene TRBJ2-2; TRBD2 might be the D (6 bases). In germline, CDR1 is KGHSH, CDR2 LQKENI. This CDR3 is built from 16 residues. The V end lost 1 base, the J end lost 7 bases, and 16 bases lay between the germline ends. The CDR3 is CASSPLSGVVNGELFF. CDR3 sequence (DNA): TGTGCCAGCTCACCACTATCGGGAGTCGTCAACGGGGAGCTGTTTTTT.

The rearrangement links TRBV6-6 to TRBJ2-1, with 14 nucleotides matching TRBD2. The CDR3 totals 16 residues. Germline CDR1 reads MNHNY; CDR2 reads SVGAGI (reference sequence). V lost 6 bases, J lost 7 bases, and 8 bases stayed unmatched. The CDR3 is CASRTGTSGSSNEQFF. Written as DNA, the CDR3 is TGTGCCAGCAGGACAGGGACTAGCGGGAGCTCAAATGAGCAGTTCTTC.

The gene calls are TRBV19 and TRBJ2-5, with D tentatively TRBD1 (5 bases). Germline lookup yields CDR1 LNHDA and CDR2 SQIVND (reference sequence). This CDR3 has 13 amino acids. Trimming took 11 bases from V and 5 from J, leaving 18 bases between them. CDR3 region: CAGPHRFLETQYF. The CDR3 bases are TGTGCCGGTCCTCACAGGTTTTTGGAGACCCAGTACTTC.

This rearrangement joins TRBV5-1 to TRBJ2-7; D might be TRBD2 (7 bases). V dropped 0 bases and J dropped 4 bases, with 20 bases sitting between them. The CDR3 length is 17 residues. From germline, CDR1 is SGHRS and CDR2 YFSETQ. The CDR3 coding sequence is TGCGCCAGCAGCTTGGCGGGGGGTCAGGACAGAATATACGAGCAGTACTTC. Its translation is CASSLAGGQDRIYEQYF. Complete variable domain (other parts from reference TRBV5-1 and TRBJ2-7): KAGVTQTPRYLIKTRGQQVTLSCSPISGHRSVSWYQQTPGQGLQFLFEYFSETQRNKGNFPGRFSGRQFSNSRSEMNVSTLELGDSALYLCASSLAGGQDRIYEQYFGPGTRLTVT.

This chain uses TRBV21-1 with TRBJ2-2; the table's D call of TRBD2 was not tested on the DNA. TRBV21-1 constitutes a pseudogene. CDR3 length: 17 residues. The DNA for the CDR3 is TGTGCCAGCAGCAAACCTATAGCGGGGCCCAACACCGGGGAGCTGTTTTTT. This encodes CASSKPIAGPNTGELFF.

V usage is TRBV7-2 and J usage is TRBJ2-3; D may be TRBD1 (6 bases). The CDR3 is 16 amino acids. The V gene's germline CDR1 is SGHTA and CDR2 FQGNSA. With 0 bases removed from V and 4 bases from J, the gap between germline ends came to 14 bases. The CDR3 here is CASSLARKAGADTQYF. Written as DNA, the CDR3 is TGTGCCAGCAGCTTAGCCAGGAAAGCAGGGGCAGATACGCAGTATTTT. Together with reference TRBV7-2 and TRBJ2-3, the CDR3 gives the full variable domain: GAGVSQSPSNKVTEKGKDVELRCDPISGHTALYWYRQSLGQGLEFLIYFQGNSAPDKSGLPSDRFSAERTGGSVSTLTIQRTQQEDSAVYLCASSLARKAGADTQYFGPGTRLTVL.

V and J are TRBV19 and TRBJ1-2, with 8 nucleotides matching TRBD1. The ends lost 10 bases at V and 8 bases at J; junction bases unmatched: 9. In germline, CDR1 is LNHDA, CDR2 SQIVND (reference sequence). This CDR3 has 12 amino acids. CDR3 sequence: CATGQGRYGYTF. CDR3 nucleotide sequence: TGTGCCACCGGACAGGGTCGCTACGGCTACACCTTC.

V is TRBV7-3 and J is TRBJ2-7, with D tentatively TRBD2 (6 bases). The V end was cut by 5 bases, the J end by 3 bases, with 26 bases between. The CDR3 runs to 18 residues. The germline gives CDR1 SGHTA, CDR2 FQGTGA. The CDR3 DNA is TGTGCCAGCAGCCCCCCCGGAGGGAACACCTCCGAAAGCTACGAGCAGTACTTC. Protein: CASSPPGGNTSESYEQYF.

V usage is TRBV30 and J usage is TRBJ1-2; possible D gene TRBD1, 5 bases. V was cut by 6 bases and J by 0 bases, with 8 bases left in between. The CDR3 is made up of 12 amino acids. Per the germline V gene, CDR1 is GTSNPN and CDR2 is SVGIG (reference sequence). CDR3: CACLTANYGYTF. The DNA for the CDR3 is TGTGCCTGTCTGACAGCTAACTATGGCTACACCTTC.

This chain connects TRBV7-8 to TRBJ1-1, with TRBD1 matching 7 bases. CDR1 and CDR2 (germline): SGHVS, FQNEAQ. V trimming: 1 base; J trimming: 7 bases; junction bases outside the gene matches: 3. This CDR3 is built from 13 residues. As DNA, the CDR3 is TGTGCCAGCAGCTTAGGGGGACAGTATGAAGCTTTCTTT. This translates into CASSLGGQYEAFF. Full variable domain (outside the CDR3, taken from reference TRBV7-8 and TRBJ1-1): GAGVSQSPRYKVAKRGQDVALRCDPISGHVSLFWYQQALGQGPEFLTYFQNEAQLDKSGLPSDRFFAERPEGSVSTLKIQRTQQEDSAVYLCASSLGGQYEAFFGQGTRLTVV.

This chain uses TRBV5-4 with TRBJ2-2; 13 bases map to TRBD2. V shed 4 bases and J 6 bases; nucleotides not matched to a gene: 6. Germline V gene sequence: CDR1 SGHNT, CDR2 YYREEE (reference sequence). The length of the CDR3 is 16 residues. Here the CDR3 DNA reads TGTGCCAGCAGCCAGAGGACTAGCGGGAGTGCCGGGGAGCTGTTTTTT. Translation gives CASSQRTSGSAGELFF.

V gene TRBV10-3 combines with J gene TRBJ1-2; D might be TRBD1 (5 bases). Germline lookup yields CDR1 ENHRY and CDR2 SYGVKD. Trimming stripped 4 bases from V and 4 bases from J, with 13 bases between. The CDR3 extends over 14 amino acids. CDR3 nucleotide sequence: TGTGCCATCAGTGGACAAGGGGATGGCTATGGCTACACCTTC. It is translated as CAISGQGDGYGYTF.

This chain connects TRBV6-1 to TRBJ2-3; D is possibly TRBD1 (6 bases). Deletions cut 7 bases from V and 2 bases from J, with 13 bases between. Germline CDR1 is MNHNS and CDR2 is SASEGT. This CDR3 region has 14 residues. The CDR3 DNA follows: TGTGCCAGCAAACAGGGACAAAACACAGATACGCAGTATTTT. It encodes CASKQGQNTDTQYF.

The rearrangement joins TRBV2 to TRBJ1-1, with 8 nucleotides matching TRBD1. V lost 3 bases, J lost 4 bases, and 4 bases stayed unmatched. Germline CDR1 and CDR2: SNHLY and FYNNEI. This CDR3 is 14 amino acids long. The CDR3 DNA reads TGTGCCAGCAGTGACCAGGGGGCGAGCACTGAAGCTTTCTTT. The encoded protein is CASSDQGASTEAFF.

The rearrangement joins TRBV4-3 to TRBJ2-1, with 8 positions matching TRBD1. Unmatched junction bases numbered 2, after V lost 1 base and J lost 0 bases. The length of the CDR3 is 16 residues. The germline CDR1 and CDR2 sequences are LGHNA and YSLEER. The CDR3 region has the DNA TGCGCCAGCAGCCAAGCGACAGGGGACTCCTACAATGAGCAGTTCTTC. It translates to CASSQATGDSYNEQFF.

The V and J genes are TRBV11-2 and TRBJ2-5; 7 nucleotides align to TRBD1. This CDR3 spans 16 amino acids. Germline values: CDR1 SGHAT, CDR2 FQNNGV. V gave up 4 bases and J gave up 1 base; unmatched junction bases: 9. In DNA form, the CDR3 reads TGTGCCAGCAGCTCCACAGGGGCGCCGGGCCAAGAGACCCAGTACTTC. Translated, it gives CASSSTGAPGQETQYF.

This clone was counted between two and nine times. The chain carries TRBV5-1 and TRBJ2-3, with D tentatively TRBD2 (5 bases). Trimming shortened V by 4 bases and J by 2 bases, and 14 bases separated the two germline ends. Germline lookup yields CDR1 SGHRS and CDR2 YFSETQ. This CDR3 is built from 15 residues. The CDR3 region is CASSREGAYTDTQYF. CDR3 DNA: TGCGCCAGCAGCAGAGAGGGAGCATACACAGATACGCAGTATTTT.

The chain carries TRBV20-1 and TRBJ1-1, with D uncertain. This CDR3 comprises 11 residues. Trimming took off 3 bases at V and 5 bases at J, with 7 bases between the two ends. Per the germline V gene, CDR1 is DFQATT and CDR2 is SNEGSKA (reference sequence). CDR3 sequence (DNA): TGCAGTGCTAGTTTGCGGACTGAAGCTTTCTTT. Translating it yields CSASLRTEAFF.

The genes are TRBV2 and TRBJ2-3; 9 nucleotides match TRBD2. This CDR3 has 14 amino acids. Germline trimming cut 5 bases from V and 3 bases from J; bases unmatched to any gene: 3. CDR1 and CDR2 (germline): SNHLY, FYNNEI. CDR3 residues: CASSPSGRTDTQYF. The CDR3 coding sequence is TGTGCCAGCAGTCCAAGCGGGAGGACAGATACGCAGTATTTT.

The rearrangement joins TRBV19 to TRBJ1-1; D gene ambiguous. Germline CDR1 and CDR2: LNHDA and SQIVND (reference sequence). The length of the CDR3 is 12 residues. Deletions cut 6 bases from V and 4 bases from J, with 9 bases between. CDR3 sequence reads: CASRHGATEAFF. The CDR3 coding sequence is TGTGCCAGTAGACACGGAGCCACTGAAGCTTTCTTT. The entire variable domain, with the rest obtained from reference TRBV19 and TRBJ1-1, is as follows: DGGITQSPKYLFRKEGQNVTLSCEQNLNHDAMYWYRQDPGQGLRLIYYSQIVNDFQKGDIAEGYSVSREKKESFPLTVTSAQKNPTAFYLCASRHGATEAFFGQGTRLTVV.

The chain uses TRBV28 and TRBJ2-5; TRBD1 aligns across 9 bases. The junction had 8 bases not matched to a gene; V was cut back by 5 bases and J by 4 bases. CDR3 size: 15 residues. CDR1 and CDR2 (germline): MDHEN, SYDVKM. Written as DNA, the CDR3 is TGTGCCAGCAGTGCCGTCGGACAGGGGCGAGAGACCCAGTACTTC. Translation gives CASSAVGQGRETQYF.

Written as DNA, the CDR3 is TGTGCCACCAGCACCAGGACTAGCGGGAGGGCCAACAATGAGCAGTTCTTC. It translates to CATSTRTSGRANNEQFF. The chain joins TRBV15 to TRBJ2-1; 15 positions match TRBD2. Trimming cost V 4 bases and J 5 bases; bases outside gene matches: 6. Germline V gives CDR1 LNHNV, CDR2 YYDKDF (reference sequence). The CDR3 length is 17 residues.